The 2 T cell receptor beta chains listed next were all sequenced from one sample in a study of CD8 T cells in Susac syndrome (dated by TCRdb to the late 2010s). Library method: the immunoSEQ multiplex PCR assay. RNA was extracted using the RNeasy kit, and roughly 0.5 to 1 microgram was reverse transcribed with random hexamers. TCRdb reprocessed the public reads (quality trimming at Q25 with fastp, clone calling with MiXCR) and kept in-frame beta chains. Identical CDR3 protein sequences are pooled into one entry, listed with their most common genes and DNA. This sample holds 130,000 to 150,000 distinct CDR3 sequences; 94% were observed only once. 0.084% of the sample goes to the ten largest clones. Sequenced sample: CD4+ T cells from PBMCs. These receptors were collected from a human donor in good health.

This chain's CDR3 is CASVGTTSSGANVLTF. The DNA for the CDR3 is TGTGCCAGCGTAGGGACAACGAGCTCTGGGGCCAACGTCCTGACTTTC. The chain has TRBV7-6 and TRBJ2-6, with TRBD1 as a possible D gene (6 bases). The CDR3 length is 16 residues. The germline CDR1 and CDR2 sequences are SGHVS and FNYEAQ. Deletions cut 8 bases from V and 0 bases from J, with 14 bases between.

This clonotype is a singleton in its sample. The chain combines TRBV7-2 with TRBJ2-1, with TRBD1 matching over 10 bases. Germline lookup yields CDR1 SGHTA and CDR2 FQGNSA. Losses at the gene ends were 1 base for V and 15 bases for J; bases not matched to a gene: 9. The CDR3 loop spans 14 amino acids. CDR3 sequence reads: CASSLGPSGQGTFF. The CDR3 DNA is TGTGCCAGCAGCTTAGGGCCCTCGGGACAGGGGACGTTCTTC.